This TCR beta chain appears in the sequencing data of a study of cytomegalovirus exposure and HLA in healthy donors. Germline V gene sequence: CDR1 SGHTA, CDR2 FQGNSA. Trimming cost V 2 bases and J 0 bases, with 10 bases left between them. This CDR3 spans 15 amino acids. The PCR ran on 60 Vbeta and 13 Jbeta primers. Assay: immunoSEQ multiplex PCR; the TCRdb copy retains only in-frame clones and omits some. The sample holds some 130,000 clones, about 72% seen once. The genes are TRBV7-2 and TRBJ2-5; tentative D call: TRBD2 (6 bases). The source of this sequence is a female donor in good health and CMV-seronegative. Material: PBMCs. The DNA for the CDR3 is TGTGCCAGCAGCTTACTAGCGTACGACCAAGAGACCCAGTACTTC. It codes for CASSLLAYDQETQYF.